The rows below give T cell receptor beta chains drawn from one sample of a study of a mutant IDH1 vaccine in newly diagnosed glioma. Only in-frame clones appear in the TCRdb table, and some are missing; sequencing was by immunoSEQ multiplex PCR. The table has 45,000 to 50,000 clones, around 89% seen once; the top ten hold around 5.7%. These TCRs are of unknown antigen specificity. The specimen comprised PBMCs, sampled from a glioma patient whose treatment included an IDH1 peptide vaccine. The receptors were sampled from a middle-aged woman with glioma. Each CDR3 is given with its conserved first and last residue. Fields, in order: D gene, clone size, J gene, V gene, CDR3 DNA, CDR3 protein. D genes are given only for firm matches. Some rows mark clone size as missing; the rest say once, few, many or name a class of expanded clone.

-	-	TRBJ2-7	TRBV21-1	TGTGCCAGCCCTACCAAGGAGCCAGAATACGAGCAGTACTTC	CASPTKEPEYEQYF
TRBD1	once	TRBJ2-7	TRBV7-9	TGTGCCAGCAGCAAGAACAGGGGATCGAGCGGCTACGAGCAGTACTTC	CASSKNRGSSGYEQYF
-	-	TRBJ1-4	TRBV5-1	TGCGCCAGCAGCTTGGTGGTGGGATCAAATGAAAAACTGTTTTTT	CASSLVVGSNEKLFF
-	-	TRBJ1-2	TRBV6-6	TGTGCCAGCAGAACTCGATGGAGCTATGGCTACACCTTC	CASRTRWSYGYTF
TRBD1	-	TRBJ1-5	TRBV19	TGTGCCAGTACCTCTCCCAGGGGGTGGAATCAGCCCCAGCATTTT	CASTSPRGWNQPQHF
-	-	TRBJ2-2	TRBV5-1	TGCGCCAGCAGCTTGGGGGGAATAAACACCGGGGAGCTGTTTTTT	CASSLGGINTGELFF
-	once	TRBJ1-3	TRBV7-8	TGTGCCAGCAGCCTTGGGGGGGTTCTCTCTGGAAACACCATATATTTT	CASSLGGVLSGNTIYF
-	-	TRBJ1-2	TRBV6-6	TGTGCCAGCACTACCGGGACGGATTATGGCTACACCTTC	CASTTGTDYGYTF
-	-	TRBJ2-2	TRBV7-9	TGTGCCAGCAGGGGACCGAACACCGGGGAGCTGTTTTTT	CASRGPNTGELFF
-	once	TRBJ2-5	TRBV5-6	TGTGCCAGCAGCTTGGCCGGATGGGGTCAAGAGACCCAGTACTTC	CASSLAGWGQETQYF
TRBD1	-	TRBJ1-1	TRBV6-1	TGTGCCAGCAGTGGCGGACAGGGGAACACTGAAGCTTTCTTT	CASSGGQGNTEAFF
-	few	TRBJ2-7	TRBV30	TGTGCCTGGAGCCCTGCCTACGAGCAGTACTTC	CAWSPAYEQYF
-	once	TRBJ2-1	TRBV27	TGTGCCAGCAGTTCCCTCCCAGGGTATGAGCAGTTCTTC	CASSSLPGYEQFF
TRBD1	-	TRBJ1-6	TRBV7-8	TGTGCCAGCAGCTTAGGGACAGGGAATAATTCACCCCTCCACTTT	CASSLGTGNNSPLHF
-	-	TRBJ2-2	TRBV4-1	TGCGCCAGCAGCACTCCCGGGAAGGACAGTGTAACCGGGGAGCTGTTTTTT	CASSTPGKDSVTGELFF
-	few	TRBJ2-7	TRBV28	TGTGCCAGCAGGGGACGTTCAGTTGAGCAGTACTTC	CASRGRSVEQYF
-	-	TRBJ1-1	TRBV6-1	TGTGCCGTCTCCCCCAAGGGACGCGCTGAAGCTTTCTTT	CAVSPKGRAEAFF
-	-	TRBJ1-5	TRBV7-2	TGTGCCAGCAGCCCAGTGCCCAGGGAACGGAATCAGCCCCAGCATTTT	CASSPVPRERNQPQHF
-	-	TRBJ1-2	TRBV4-3	TGCGCCAGCAGCCAAGAATACGGAGGGGCAGGAGGCTACACCTTC	CASSQEYGGAGGYTF
-	-	TRBJ1-6	TRBV18	TGTGCCAGCTCACCGGGAGGGCCAGGGTATAATTCACCCCTCCACTTT	CASSPGGPGYNSPLHF
TRBD2	-	TRBJ2-4	TRBV5-1	TGCGCCAGCAGCTTGGAAGCTAGCGGGGGCGCGGTTCAGTACTTC	CASSLEASGGAVQYF
-	-	TRBJ2-7	TRBV6-6	TGTGCCAGCAGTTACTCGAAGGGGTACGAGCAGTACTTC	CASSYSKGYEQYF
TRBD1	-	TRBJ1-4	TRBV9	TGTGCCAGCCCACGGGACAGGGCCTCCCTGAACAATGAAAAACTGTTTTTT	CASPRDRASLNNEKLFF
TRBD1	few	TRBJ1-1	TRBV5-1	TGCGCCAGCAGCCCAACGGGGACAGGGGGCGCCACTTTCTTT	CASSPTGTGGATFF
TRBD2	-	TRBJ2-4	TRBV7-2	TGTGCCAGCAGCTCTCAGCGGGGGCTAGCCAAAAACATTCAGTACTTC	CASSSQRGLAKNIQYF
-	-	TRBJ1-2	TRBV6-5	TGTGCCAGCAGTTACCTCAGGGGATTCACCGGCTACACCTTC	CASSYLRGFTGYTF